A single sample gave rise to the 22 T cell receptor beta chains below, sequenced in a study of cytomegalovirus exposure and HLA in healthy donors. The PCR made use of 60 Vbeta and 13 Jbeta primers. Here immunoSEQ multiplex PCR was the method, and the copy in TCRdb shows in-frame clones only, minus some. The sample has more than 90,000 clones; about four fifths are singletons. The specimen was PBMCs. These receptors came from a woman aged 40-49 years in good health and CMV-seronegative.

In DNA, the CDR3 is TGTGCCAGCAGTGATCCCAACAGGGTAAAGACGAAGGGCGAGCAGTACTTC. It yields the protein CASSDPNRVKTKGEQYF. The chain couples TRBV6-1 to TRBJ2-7, with TRBD1 as a possible D gene (6 bases). Germline CDR1 MNHNS, CDR2 SASEGT. There are 17 residues in the CDR3. Trimming took 3 bases from V and 6 from J, leaving 24 bases between them.

CDR3 loop: CASSFGTGGSYNEQFF. The CDR3 DNA reads as TGCGCCAGCAGCTTCGGGACAGGGGGTTCCTACAATGAGCAGTTCTTC. The V call is TRBV5-1, the J call TRBJ2-1, with 11 bases that match TRBD1. There are 16 residues in the CDR3. Germline CDR1 reads SGHRS; CDR2 reads YFSETQ. The J segment lost 1 base and the V segment lost 2 bases, leaving 2 bases of the junction unmatched.

The J gene is TRBJ1-5, the V gene TRBV11-2, with a possible D match to TRBD1 (5 bases). This CDR3 region has 15 residues. The V gene's germline CDR1 is SGHAT and CDR2 FQNNGV. V was shortened by 5 bases and J by 3 bases, with 14 bases between the two germline ends. CDR3 in DNA: TGTGCCAGCAGCCCGAGTACAGGAGTCAATCAGCCCCAGCATTTT. It encodes CASSPSTGVNQPQHF.

The rearrangement links TRBV6-8 to TRBJ2-7; 8 nucleotides align to TRBD1. The V gene end was trimmed by 6 bases and the J gene end by 2 bases; junction bases not matched to a gene: 18. The germline CDR1 and CDR2 sequences are MNHGY and SAAAGT. This CDR3 has 18 amino acids. CDR3 protein: CASSSGGARGRSTYEQYF. In DNA form, the CDR3 reads TGTGCCAGCAGCTCAGGGGGCGCGAGAGGTCGGAGCACCTACGAGCAGTACTTC.

This clone was seen a few times. The genes are TRBV19 and TRBJ2-3; 9 bases agree with TRBD1. There are 16 residues in the CDR3. The ends lost 3 bases at V and 6 bases at J; junction bases unmatched: 10. Germline assignment: CDR1 LNHDA and CDR2 SQIVND (reference sequence). The DNA for the CDR3 is TGTGCCAGTAGTATGCCCCCCGGGACAGGGACGGATACGCAGTATTTT. Translation gives CASSMPPGTGTDTQYF.

The V and J genes are TRBV7-2 and TRBJ2-7, with a tentative D call TRBD2 (5 bases). Looked up from germline, CDR1 is SGHTA and CDR2 is FQGNSA. V shed 6 bases and J shed 3 bases, with 6 bases lying between them. This CDR3 spans 11 amino acids. CDR3 residues: CASSRDYEQYF. CDR3 bases: TGTGCCAGCAGTCGGGACTACGAGCAGTACTTC.

The chain joins TRBV11-1 to TRBJ1-4; tentative D call: TRBD1 (5 bases). V lost 5 bases and J lost 0, with 10 bases in between. Per germline, CDR1 SGHAT and CDR2 FQDESV (reference sequence). This CDR3 has 15 residues. The CDR3 coding sequence is TGTGCCAGCAGCCCGCAGGGTGCAACTAATGAAAAACTGTTTTTT. This sequence encodes CASSPQGATNEKLFF.

The CDR3 is CASSALRTRPLSQPQHF. In DNA form, the CDR3 reads TGTGCCAGCAGCGCACTAAGGACAAGACCTCTATCTCAGCCCCAGCATTTT. The chain uses TRBV9 and TRBJ1-5; D is possibly TRBD1 (5 bases). The CDR3 consists of 17 residues. Trimming pared 3 bases from V and 6 bases from J, leaving 22 bases between. Germline CDR1 reads SGDLS; CDR2 reads YYNGEE.

This clone was seen more than once but under ten times. V gene TRBV21-1 combines with J gene TRBJ2-7; the DNA was not compared with TRBD2, the D call given in the table. TRBV21-1 is a pseudogene locus. The CDR3 spans 16 residues. The CDR3 DNA follows: TGTGCCAGCAACCTAGCGGGAGGCTCTGAGCCCTACGAGCAGTACTTC. This translates into CASNLAGGSEPYEQYF.

The rearrangement joins TRBV7-2 to TRBJ2-7, with 9 bases that match TRBD2. The CDR3 contains 13 residues. Unmatched junction bases numbered 6, after V lost 5 bases and J lost 7 bases. Germline V gene data show CDR1 as SGHTA and CDR2 as FQGNSA. CDR3 bases: TGTGCCAGCAGCAAGCGGGGGGCGCGGGAGCAGTACTTC. Protein sequence: CASSKRGAREQYF. The variable domain in full, completed from reference TRBV7-2 and TRBJ2-7, reads GAGVSQSPSNKVTEKGKDVELRCDPISGHTALYWYRQSLGQGLEFLIYFQGNSAPDKSGLPSDRFSAERTGGSVSTLTIQRTQQEDSAVYLCASSKRGAREQYFGPGTRLTVT.

The V and J genes are TRBV27 and TRBJ2-1; TRBD2 is a possible D gene (5 bases). CDR1 is MNHEY and CDR2 is SMNVEV in the germline V gene (reference sequence). The CDR3 is 13 residues long. V lost 9 bases to trimming and J lost 5 bases, with 14 bases between them. The CDR3 nucleotides are TGTGCCAGTCTGAGGAGCGGCCACAATGAGCAGTTCTTC. This sequence encodes CASLRSGHNEQFF.

The rearrangement uses TRBV4-3 and TRBJ2-1, with D maybe TRBD2 (5 bases). This CDR3 contains 14 residues. V was trimmed by 4 bases and J by 6 bases, leaving 13 bases between them. Per germline, CDR1 LGHNA and CDR2 YSLEER. The CDR3 loop is CASSPDLAANEQFF. CDR3 nucleotides: TGCGCCAGCAGCCCGGACTTGGCGGCCAATGAGCAGTTCTTC.

The CDR3 bases are TGTGCCAGCTCACCCGGGACAGGGACGAACACTGAAGCTTTCTTT. It encodes CASSPGTGTNTEAFF. This chain uses TRBV18 with TRBJ1-1, with 9 bases lining up with TRBD1. V trimming: 3 bases; J trimming: 1 base; junction bases outside the gene matches: 3. CDR1 is KGHSH and CDR2 is LQKENI in the germline V gene. The CDR3 length is 15 residues.

This clone was seen a single time. The rearrangement links TRBV7-3 to TRBJ2-1, with TRBD2 matching 7 bases. Germline loops: CDR1 SGHTA, CDR2 FQGTGA. The CDR3 length is 12 residues. V lost 4 bases, J lost 6 bases, and 0 bases stayed unmatched. The CDR3: CASSWGGNEQFF. CDR3 nucleotide sequence: TGTGCCAGCAGCTGGGGGGGCAATGAGCAGTTCTTC.

The V gene is TRBV2, the J gene TRBJ2-7; 7 bases fit TRBD2. The CDR3 is 14 amino acids. Germline CDR1 SNHLY, CDR2 FYNNEI. V dropped 5 bases and J dropped 3; count of bases not matched to a gene: 7. CDR3 amino acids: CASSLGGSSYEQYF. The CDR3 nucleotides are TGTGCCAGCAGTTTGGGAGGGAGTAGCTACGAGCAGTACTTC.

The chain employs TRBV2 and TRBJ1-1, with D hard to call. Germline V CDR1 and CDR2: SNHLY, FYNNEI. Trimming pared 6 bases from V and 1 base from J, leaving 6 bases between. This CDR3 is 12 amino acids long. CDR3 DNA: TGTGCCAGCAGACACGCGAACACTGAAGCTTTCTTT. Translation gives CASRHANTEAFF.

The chain combines TRBV19 with TRBJ2-5, with TRBD2 matching over 8 bases. The CDR3 runs 16 residues. Per germline, CDR1 LNHDA and CDR2 SQIVND (reference sequence). After removal of 4 bases from V and 5 bases from J, the junction contained 12 bases not matched to a gene. CDR3 sequence (DNA): TGTGCCAGTAGTAGGGCGTCCGGGGGGGCCTGGGAGACCCAGTACTTC. Its translation: CASSRASGGAWETQYF.

The chain is built from TRBV29-1 and TRBJ2-1; D is perhaps TRBD2 (5 bases). The V gene lost 3 bases and the J gene lost 0 bases, with 12 bases spanning the gap. The CDR3 runs 15 residues. Germline V CDR1 and CDR2: SQVTM, ANQGSEA. The CDR3 loop is CSVDERESSYNEQFF. Written as DNA, the CDR3 is TGCAGCGTTGACGAGAGGGAGAGCTCCTACAATGAGCAGTTCTTC.

This clone was seen only a few times. This chain uses TRBV7-2 with TRBJ1-4; 8 bases match TRBD1. Trimming at V came to 1 base and at J to 6 bases, leaving 7 bases not matched to a gene. CDR3 length: 16 amino acids. Germline CDR1 reads SGHTA; CDR2 reads FQGNSA. The CDR3 region has the DNA TGTGCCAGCAGCTTAGAAGGGGACAGGATTTATGAAAAACTGTTTTTT. It codes for CASSLEGDRIYEKLFF.

The V and J genes are TRBV5-1 and TRBJ1-2; TRBD1 might be the D (5 bases). Trimming took 2 bases from V and 3 from J, leaving 11 bases between them. CDR3 size: 14 residues. The germline V gene encodes CDR1 SGHRS and CDR2 YFSETQ. The CDR3 coding sequence is TGCGCCAGCAGCTTAACAACAGGAGACTATGGCTACACCTTC. Encoded protein: CASSLTTGDYGYTF.

The chain links TRBV4-1 to TRBJ2-2, with D possibly TRBD2 on 6 matching bases. The CDR3 loop spans 17 amino acids. Trimming shortened V by 5 bases and J by 2 bases, and 18 bases separated the two germline ends. CDR1 and CDR2 from the germline V gene are MGHRA and YSYEKL. The DNA for the CDR3 is TGCGCCAGCAGCACCAAAGGGCCGGGAGCAAACACCGGGGAGCTGTTTTTT. Translating it yields CASSTKGPGANTGELFF.

The CDR3 loop reads CASSKTAGARETQYF. The CDR3 DNA follows: TGTGCCAGCAGCAAGACTGCGGGGGCACGGGAGACCCAGTACTTC. J is TRBJ2-5 and V is TRBV21-1; the table's D call of TRBD2 was not tested on the DNA. TRBV21-1 is deemed a pseudogene. The CDR3 consists of 15 residues.